The 10 T cell receptor beta chains listed next were all sequenced from one sample in a study of cytomegalovirus exposure and HLA in healthy donors (dated by TCRdb to 2017 to 2019). Receptor amplification or capture employed the immunoSEQ multiplex PCR assay. For the multiplex PCR, a mixture combining 60 forward primers for TCR Vbeta segments and 13 reverse primers for TCR Jbeta segments was used. Sourced from immuneACCESS, this table was stored by TCRdb with only in-frame sequences that have V and J called. A share of the clones is absent; for the studies checked, an unresolved V gene accounts for under half, and the remainder has no known explanation. The sample data list 150,000 or so clones, and about 80% of these were observed just once. The ten largest account for roughly an eighth of the sample. The specimen was PBMCs. These receptor sequences come from a woman in her thirties or forties in good health and CMV-seronegative.

The sample holds one count of this clone. The genes are TRBV5-6 and TRBJ2-3; no firm D call. Germline V gives CDR1 SGHDT, CDR2 YYEEEE. The CDR3 is 13 amino acids. V was shortened by 0 bases and J by 6 bases, with 8 bases between the two germline ends. CDR3 sequence: CASSLVGSDTQYF. In DNA form, the CDR3 reads TGTGCCAGCAGCTTGGTCGGTTCTGATACGCAGTATTTT.

This chain uses TRBV7-8 with TRBJ2-1, with D possibly matching TRBD1 (5 bases). V shed 1 base and J shed 0 bases, with 7 bases lying between them. This CDR3 has 15 residues. The germline CDR1 and CDR2 sequences are SGHVS and FQNEAQ. CDR3 protein: CASSLDRSSYNEQFF. CDR3 sequence (DNA): TGTGCCAGCAGCTTAGACAGGAGCTCCTACAATGAGCAGTTCTTC. Full variable domain (remainder filled in from reference TRBV7-8 and TRBJ2-1): GAGVSQSPRYKVAKRGQDVALRCDPISGHVSLFWYQQALGQGPEFLTYFQNEAQLDKSGLPSDRFFAERPEGSVSTLKIQRTQQEDSAVYLCASSLDRSSYNEQFFGPGTRLTVL.

V gene TRBV29-1 combines with J gene TRBJ2-3; 7 bases fit TRBD1. The trim removed 3 bases at V and 5 bases at J, leaving 11 bases unmatched. CDR1 and CDR2 from the germline V gene are SQVTM and ANQGSEA. The CDR3 runs 15 residues. The chain's CDR3 is CSVDVRGRVGDTQYF. The CDR3 DNA follows: TGCAGCGTTGATGTGAGGGGGCGGGTGGGAGATACGCAGTATTTT.

The chain is built from TRBV5-1 and TRBJ2-2, with 11 bases fitting TRBD2. Germline trimming cut 4 bases from V and 3 bases from J; bases unmatched to any gene: 8. This CDR3 has 17 residues. Germline V gives CDR1 SGHRS, CDR2 YFSETQ. The CDR3 spells CASSLALAGGYTGELFF. As DNA, the CDR3 is TGCGCCAGCAGCCTGGCTCTAGCGGGGGGTTACACCGGGGAGCTGTTTTTT.

This clone was recorded a few times. The chain is built from TRBV6-5 and TRBJ2-7, with 8 bases that match TRBD1. This CDR3 region has 15 residues. CDR1 is MNHEY, CDR2 SVGAGI, per germline. With V trimmed by 2 bases and J by 4 bases, 7 bases remained unmatched. CDR3 nucleotides: TGTGCCAGCAGTTACCAAGAAACAGGGGGATACGAGCAGTACTTC. Translation gives CASSYQETGGYEQYF.

V and J are TRBV7-2 and TRBJ2-2; 9 nucleotides line up with TRBD2. CDR1 SGHTA and CDR2 FQGNSA come from the germline V gene. The V and J ends lost 5 bases and 7 bases, in that order; junction bases with no gene match: 17. The CDR3 sequence is 18 residues long. The CDR3 region is CASSRTPYSERGVGELFF. The DNA for the CDR3 is TGTGCCAGCAGCCGAACGCCCTACTCGGAGCGGGGGGTCGGGGAGCTGTTTTTT.

The gene calls are TRBV7-3 and TRBJ2-3; D is unclear. The CDR3 runs 15 residues. The V end was cut by 3 bases, the J end by 0 bases, with 10 bases between. Germline CDR1 reads SGHTA; CDR2 reads FQGTGA. CDR3 region: CASSFMGSSTDTQYF. In DNA form, the CDR3 reads TGTGCCAGCAGCTTTATGGGCTCCAGCACAGATACGCAGTATTTT. The full variable domain, completed using reference TRBV7-3 and TRBJ2-3, is GAGVSQTPSNKVTEKGKYVELRCDPISGHTALYWYRQSLGQGPEFLIYFQGTGAADDSGLPNDRFFAVRPEGSVSTLKIQRTERGDSAVYLCASSFMGSSTDTQYFGPGTRLTVL.

This clone was counted a single time. The chain is built from TRBV28 and TRBJ2-2; tentatively, D is TRBD1 (6 bases). Germline assignment: CDR1 MDHEN and CDR2 SYDVKM. The V and J ends lost 7 bases and 5 bases respectively, with 11 bases between them. CDR3 length equals 13 residues. The CDR3 here is CASKQGQTGELFF. Here the CDR3 DNA reads TGTGCCAGCAAACAGGGTCAGACCGGGGAGCTGTTTTTT.

The V and J genes are TRBV5-4 and TRBJ2-2; D is perhaps TRBD2 (6 bases). This CDR3 comprises 15 residues. Germline values: CDR1 SGHNT, CDR2 YYREEE (reference sequence). Trimming pared 0 bases from V and 7 bases from J, leaving 13 bases between. This CDR3 reads CASSLVASADGELFF. The CDR3 bases are TGTGCCAGCAGCTTGGTGGCTAGCGCGGACGGGGAGCTGTTTTTT.

CDR3 amino acids: CASRRGGHYNEQFF. For the CDR3, the DNA is TGTGCCAGTCGGAGGGGCGGGCACTACAATGAGCAGTTCTTC. The chain carries TRBV19 and TRBJ2-1, with a weak D call TRBD2 (6 bases). The V end lost 8 bases, the J end lost 3 bases, and 14 bases lay between the germline ends. The CDR3 runs to 14 residues. Germline V lookup: CDR1 LNHDA, CDR2 SQIVND (reference sequence).